This T cell receptor beta chain was identified during a study of vaccination effects on CD4 cells after COVID-19. General study points: Cross-reactivity toward common cold coronaviruses was confined to only 1 of 255 vaccine-induced clones in healthy vaccinees.

Antigen-specific CD4+ T cells expanded by the ViraFEST assay with viral peptide pools were then sequenced. After less than 11 days in culture, the CD4+ T cells were isolated. Prior SARS-CoV-2 infection was absent in the vaccine recipients, as shown by negative nucleocapsid antibodies. Each well held two million PBMC cultured with roughly 9.7 ug/ml peptides and around 10 IU/ml IL-2. Produced via immunoSEQ multiplex PCR; TCRdb's table is partial and in-frame only. The sample holds tens of thousands of clones, 60% to 80% seen once. CDR1 LGHDT and CDR2 YNNKEL come from the germline V gene (reference sequence). V dropped 4 bases and J dropped 2 bases, with 9 bases sitting between them. The CDR3 length is 14 residues. The sample holds a few counts of this clone. Its antigen is unidentified.

Here the sequenced sample was CD4+ T cells from PBMCs cultured with HCoV-OC43 spike peptides, taken before COVID-19 vaccination. The sample's subset: HCoV-OC43 spike overlapping peptide pool stimulation. The clonotype was recovered from a human donor who received a COVID-19 vaccine. The gene calls are TRBV3-1 (or the pseudogene TRBV3-2) and TRBJ2-1; a weak D match, TRBD2 (5 bases). This CDR3 is CASSRAGTYNEQFF. For the CDR3, the DNA is TGTGCCAGCAGCCGCGCCGGGACCTACAATGAGCAGTTCTTC.